This entry concerns a single T cell receptor (beta chain). The clone's antigen remains unknown. Base qualities are not at hand, and no much larger clone is one base apart. In the prospective study, participants were roughly 18 to 100 years old, resided in about two dozen geographic areas of the United States, and were enrolled through a virtual design. To assign participants to cohorts, the prospective study relied on clinical history that participants themselves reported in a screening survey and a study questionnaire. Recovered participants in ImmuneRACE Cohort 3 were defined by two consecutive negative NP/OP PCR tests, clearance by a healthcare professional, or resolution of symptoms. In the prospective study, mobile phlebotomists collected whole blood, serum and a nasopharyngeal or oropharyngeal swab from each participant. Participants in the prospective study had the option to provide additional blood draws and questionnaires over a roughly 2-month period. Before DNA extraction, blood samples from the prospective study were shipped at room temperature or frozen.

The data were obtained in a study of blood T cell repertoires in COVID-19 (TCRdb year 2020). Regarding the research as a whole: Samples from collaborators originated in the United States, Italy and Spain and spanned both the acute and convalescent phases of COVID-19. Where available, HLA class I and class II types were taken from metadata supplied by the sample provider and were not determined by assay-based typing. A de-identified subject ID, COVID-19 status, age in years and sex were almost always included in the sample metadata. Deeply sampled blood TCRbeta repertoires from subjects exposed to, actively infected with, or recovered from COVID-19 were included in the dataset. The material from the prospective study consisted of cDNA or gDNA derived from T cells, B-cell-depleted T cells, or PBMCs. A freely available public database, intended as a resource for researchers studying the immune response to SARS-CoV-2, is where the repertoires were released. Samples came from the ongoing ImmuneRACE study (first 160 participants) plus 1,254 subjects from 6 global collaborators. Results and caveats for the whole study, not just this receptor: Clinical and demographic metadata were provided uncurated, with the amount varying by source and participant.

TCRbeta CDR3 regions were amplified from genomic DNA using the immunoSEQ Assay, a bias-controlled multiplex PCR. The authors processed their data as follows. Within the assay, amplification of reference gene primers was used to estimate how many nucleated cells each sample contained. Sequence reads were collapsed and filtered to measure the absolute abundance of every unique TCRbeta CDR3 rearrangement. Productive Simpson clonality was computed per sample as the square root of Simpson's diversity index over productive rearrangements. In TCRdb, the immuneACCESS table is reduced to in-frame sequences with V and J assigned. These tables do not hold every clone; where another copy was compared, an unresolved V gene accounts for under half, and the others remain unexplained. For V, J and clone size, that table is used; D and trimming come from the DNA. The sample yields approximately 300,000 clones; roughly 90% were counted once. The ten largest clones represent around 20% of the sample.

V ends up 5 bases short and J 4 bases short, with an unmatched junction base count of 3. From a lookup of the germline V gene, CDR1 and CDR2 are MGHRA and YSYEKL. The CDR3 numbers 13 residues from cysteine through phenylalanine. Only the CDR3 part of the read is kept: 39 bases, read in frame from the first base. The chain joins TRBV4-1 to TRBJ1-2; 8 junctional bases match TRBD1. The sequence came from a woman in her 30s who had recovered from COVID-19. The sample comprised PBMCs or T cells enriched from blood (not recorded which). The DNA sequence is as follows: TGCGCCAGCAGCGTCGACAGGGGCTATGGCTACACCTTC. It is translated as CASSVDRGYGYTF.